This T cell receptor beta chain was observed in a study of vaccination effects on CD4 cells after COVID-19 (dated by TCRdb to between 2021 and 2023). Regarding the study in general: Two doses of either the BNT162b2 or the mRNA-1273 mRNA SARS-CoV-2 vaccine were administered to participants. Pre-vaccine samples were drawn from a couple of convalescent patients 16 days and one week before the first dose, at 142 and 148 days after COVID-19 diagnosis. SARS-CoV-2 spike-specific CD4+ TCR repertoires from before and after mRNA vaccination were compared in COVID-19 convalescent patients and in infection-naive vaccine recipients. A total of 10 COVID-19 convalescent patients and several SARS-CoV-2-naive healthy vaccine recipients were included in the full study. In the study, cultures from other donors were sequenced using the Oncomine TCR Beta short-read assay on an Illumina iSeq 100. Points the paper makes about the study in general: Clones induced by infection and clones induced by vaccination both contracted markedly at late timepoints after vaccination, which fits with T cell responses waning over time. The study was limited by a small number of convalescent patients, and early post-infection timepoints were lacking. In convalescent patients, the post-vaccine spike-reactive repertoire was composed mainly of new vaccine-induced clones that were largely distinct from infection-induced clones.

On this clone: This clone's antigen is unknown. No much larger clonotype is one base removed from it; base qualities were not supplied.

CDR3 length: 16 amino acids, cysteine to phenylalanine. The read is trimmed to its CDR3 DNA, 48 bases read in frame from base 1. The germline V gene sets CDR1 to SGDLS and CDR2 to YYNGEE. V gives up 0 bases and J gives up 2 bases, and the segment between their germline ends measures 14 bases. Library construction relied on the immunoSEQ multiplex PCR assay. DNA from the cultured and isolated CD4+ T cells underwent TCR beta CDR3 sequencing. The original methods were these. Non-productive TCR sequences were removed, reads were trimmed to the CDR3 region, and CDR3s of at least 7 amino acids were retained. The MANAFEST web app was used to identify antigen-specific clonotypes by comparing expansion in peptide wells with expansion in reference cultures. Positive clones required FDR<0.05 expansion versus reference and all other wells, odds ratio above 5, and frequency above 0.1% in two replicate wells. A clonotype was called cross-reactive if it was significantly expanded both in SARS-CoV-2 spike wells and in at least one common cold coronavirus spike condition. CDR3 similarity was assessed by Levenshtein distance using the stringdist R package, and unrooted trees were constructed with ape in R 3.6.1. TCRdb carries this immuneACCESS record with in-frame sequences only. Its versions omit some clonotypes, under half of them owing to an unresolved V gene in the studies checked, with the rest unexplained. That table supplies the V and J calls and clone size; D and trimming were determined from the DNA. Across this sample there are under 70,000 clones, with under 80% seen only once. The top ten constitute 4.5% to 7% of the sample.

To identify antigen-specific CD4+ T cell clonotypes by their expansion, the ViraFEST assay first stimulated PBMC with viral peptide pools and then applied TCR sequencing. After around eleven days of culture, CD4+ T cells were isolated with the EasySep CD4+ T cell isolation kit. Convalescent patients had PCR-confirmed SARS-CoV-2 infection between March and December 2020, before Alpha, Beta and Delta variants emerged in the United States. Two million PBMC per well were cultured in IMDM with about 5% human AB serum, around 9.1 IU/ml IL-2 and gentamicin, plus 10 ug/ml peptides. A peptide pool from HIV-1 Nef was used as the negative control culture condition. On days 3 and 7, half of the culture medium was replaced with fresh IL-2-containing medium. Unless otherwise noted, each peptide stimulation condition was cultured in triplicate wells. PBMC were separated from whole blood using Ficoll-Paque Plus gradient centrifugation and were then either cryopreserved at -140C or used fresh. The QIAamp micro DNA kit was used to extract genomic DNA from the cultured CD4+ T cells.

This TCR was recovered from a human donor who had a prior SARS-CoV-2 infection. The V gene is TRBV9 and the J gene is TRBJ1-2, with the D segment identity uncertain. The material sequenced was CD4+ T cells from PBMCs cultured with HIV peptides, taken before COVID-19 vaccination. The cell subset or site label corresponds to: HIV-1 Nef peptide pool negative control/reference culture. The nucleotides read TGTGCCAGCAGCGTAGCCCCGGTTGGCAGAAACTATGGCTACACCTTC. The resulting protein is CASSVAPVGRNYGYTF. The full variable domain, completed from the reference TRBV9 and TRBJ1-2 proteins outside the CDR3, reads DSGVTQTPKHLITATGQRVTLRCSPRSGDLSVYWYQQSLDQGLQFLIQYYNGEERAKGNILERFSAQQFPDLHSELNLSSLELGDSALYFCASSVAPVGRNYGYTFGSGTRLTVV.